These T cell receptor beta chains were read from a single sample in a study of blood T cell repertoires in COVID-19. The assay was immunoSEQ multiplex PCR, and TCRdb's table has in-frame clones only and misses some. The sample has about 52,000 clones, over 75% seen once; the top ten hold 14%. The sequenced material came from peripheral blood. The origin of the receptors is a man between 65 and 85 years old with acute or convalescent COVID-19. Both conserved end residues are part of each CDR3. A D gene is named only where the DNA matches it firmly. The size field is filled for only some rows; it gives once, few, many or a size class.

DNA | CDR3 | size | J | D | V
TGTGCCATCAGGACGGTAGGGGCACAAGGGACCCAGTACTTC | CAIRTVGAQGTQYF | NA | TRBJ2-5 | NA | TRBV10-3
TGTGCCAGCACCCAAACAGATACGCAGTATTTT | CASTQTDTQYF | NA | TRBJ2-3 | NA | TRBV2
TGTGCCAGCAGCTTACATAGCGGGAATAATGAGCAGTTCTTC | CASSLHSGNNEQFF | NA | TRBJ2-1 | TRBD2 | TRBV7-2
TGTGCCACCAGAAGGGGTCCTTCCTACAATGAGCAGTTCTTC | CATRRGPSYNEQFF | NA | TRBJ2-1 | NA | TRBV15
TGTGCCACCAACCGACAGGGGAACTATGGCTACACCTTC | CATNRQGNYGYTF | NA | TRBJ1-2 | TRBD1 | TRBV24-1
TGCGCCAGCAGCTTGGTGGCCAGCGGCTCCTATAATTCACCCCTCCACTTT | CASSLVASGSYNSPLHF | NA | TRBJ1-6 | NA | TRBV5-1
TGTGCCAGCAGCTCACAGGGGAGCTATGGCTACACCTTC | CASSSQGSYGYTF | NA | TRBJ1-2 | TRBD1 | TRBV5-4
TGCGCCAGCAGCTTTTCCAATTACAATGAGCAGTTCTTC | CASSFSNYNEQFF | NA | TRBJ2-1 | NA | TRBV5-1
TGTGCCAGCAGCAGAACAGGGTACCCTCCCTACGAGCAGTACTTC | CASSRTGYPPYEQYF | NA | TRBJ2-7 | NA | TRBV7-2
TGTGCCAGTAGTCTAAGGACTAGCATTGGCACCGGGGAGCTGTTTTTT | CASSLRTSIGTGELFF | NA | TRBJ2-2 | TRBD2 | TRBV19
TGTGCCATCAGTGAGGGGGGGACAGGGAACAATGAGCAGTTCTTC | CAISEGGTGNNEQFF | NA | TRBJ2-1 | TRBD1 | TRBV10-3
TGTGCCAGCAGCCAAGCCCCGAGGGGACAGGGTCGAGTTTCACCCCTCCACTTT | CASSQAPRGQGRVSPLHF | NA | TRBJ1-6 | TRBD1 | TRBV4-2
TGTGCCAGTACCCCAAGGGGGGGACGTGGACGAGAGACCCAGTACTTC | CASTPRGGRGRETQYF | once | TRBJ2-5 | NA | TRBV19
TGTGCCAGCAGTTTAGAGGGCCGGGGCACTGAAGCTTTCTTT | CASSLEGRGTEAFF | NA | TRBJ1-1 | NA | TRBV27
TGTGCCAGCACCTTCGCTAGCGGGAGGGCCAGTGAGCAGTTCTTC | CASTFASGRASEQFF | NA | TRBJ2-1 | TRBD2 | TRBV6-5
TGTGCCAGCAGTCCCTGGCAGGGCGAAGTTAATTCACCCCTCCACTTT | CASSPWQGEVNSPLHF | NA | TRBJ1-6 | NA | TRBV14
TGTGCCAGCACGCCTAAAGGGGGGGACTGGGAAAAACTGTTTTTT | CASTPKGGDWEKLFF | NA | TRBJ1-4 | NA | TRBV28
TGTGCCAGCAGTTTACCCCCAGCAGGGGAGCAGTTCTTC | CASSLPPAGEQFF | NA | TRBJ2-1 | NA | TRBV12-3/TRBV12-4
TGCGCCAGCAGCTTGGGGGACTCGAGAGGGGAAAAACTGTTTTTT | CASSLGDSRGEKLFF | few | TRBJ1-4 | NA | TRBV5-1
TGTGCCAGCAGCTTAGTGGGCAGCAATCAGCCCCAGCATTTT | CASSLVGSNQPQHF | NA | TRBJ1-5 | NA | TRBV7-2
TGCGCCAGCAGCCAAGAACAGTCTGGGGCCAACGTCCTGACTTTC | CASSQEQSGANVLTF | NA | TRBJ2-6 | NA | TRBV4-3
TGTGCCAGCAGCTCTAAGCGGGGGGCCGCAGATACGCAGTATTTT | CASSSKRGAADTQYF | NA | TRBJ2-3 | TRBD2 | TRBV5-4
TGTGCCAGTAGTCCTGGACAGGGAAAGGGCACTGAAGCTTTCTTT | CASSPGQGKGTEAFF | NA | TRBJ1-1 | TRBD1 | TRBV19
TGTGCCAGCAGCCACTGGACAGGGCAGAACACTGAAGCTTTCTTT | CASSHWTGQNTEAFF | NA | TRBJ1-1 | TRBD1 | TRBV6-2/TRBV6-3
TGTGCCAGCAGTTTCCCGGGGGGACATACGCAGTATTTT | CASSFPGGHTQYF | NA | TRBJ2-3 | TRBD2 | TRBV12-3/TRBV12-4
TGCGCCAGCAGCTTCGGGGAAAAACTGTTTTTT | CASSFGEKLFF | few | TRBJ1-4 | NA | TRBV5-1
TGTGCCAGCAGTTATACAGGGGGTGGCTACACCTTC | CASSYTGGGYTF | few | TRBJ1-2 | TRBD1 | TRBV6-5
TGTGCCAGCAGTGATCCGGTAGTAGCGGGAGGGTACAATGAGCAGTTCTTC | CASSDPVVAGGYNEQFF | NA | TRBJ2-1 | TRBD2 | TRBV25-1
TGTGCCAGCAGTCCGGGACAGGGGGAAGTAGCTGGAAACACCATATATTTT | CASSPGQGEVAGNTIYF | few | TRBJ1-3 | TRBD1 | TRBV27
TGTGCCAGTAGTATATCGGGCAGGGCGATGAAAAACACTGAAGCTTTCTTT | CASSISGRAMKNTEAFF | NA | TRBJ1-1 | NA | TRBV19
TGTGCCAGAAGCTTTTCTACAGCCGATCACAATGAGCAGTTCTTC | CARSFSTADHNEQFF | NA | TRBJ2-1 | NA | TRBV7-5
TGTGCCAGCAGCTTAGAAACGGGATTGAGACAGGGTTTTGATGAAAAACTGTTTTTT | CASSLETGLRQGFDEKLFF | NA | TRBJ1-4 | TRBD1 | TRBV7-2
TGTGCCAGCAAGACCGGGACAGGGTCGGATGAGCAGTTCTTC | CASKTGTGSDEQFF | few | TRBJ2-1 | TRBD1 | TRBV7-9
TGTGCCAGCTCACGAATCACAACTAGCGGGTTCACGGGGGAGCAGTTCTTC | CASSRITTSGFTGEQFF | few | TRBJ2-1 | TRBD2 | TRBV18
TGTGCCACCAGCTCCGTAGACAGGTCCTTTAGTAACTATGGCTACACCTTC | CATSSVDRSFSNYGYTF | NA | TRBJ1-2 | NA | TRBV15
TGTGCCAGCAGGAAGACTAGCGGCTCCTACAATGAGCAGTTCTTC | CASRKTSGSYNEQFF | NA | TRBJ2-1 | TRBD2 | TRBV3-1/TRBV3-2
TGTGCCAGCAGCATCGGACTGCAAGCTTGGGAGACCCAGTACTTC | CASSIGLQAWETQYF | few | TRBJ2-5 | NA | TRBV7-9
TGTGCCAGCAGCCCGGGTGCCTATGGCTACACCTTC | CASSPGAYGYTF | NA | TRBJ1-2 | NA | TRBV14
TGTGCCAGCAGCTTGACGCTCCGGGACACCTATAGCAATCAGCCCCAGCATTTT | CASSLTLRDTYSNQPQHF | NA | TRBJ1-5 | NA | TRBV5-5
TGTGCCAGTAGTACCCATTGGAACACTGAAGCTTTCTTT | CASSTHWNTEAFF | NA | TRBJ1-1 | NA | TRBV19
TGTGCCAGCAGTTACTCGCTAGCGGGGGAGACCCAGTACTTC | CASSYSLAGETQYF | NA | TRBJ2-5 | TRBD2 | TRBV6-2/TRBV6-3